This entry features one T cell receptor (beta chain) sequence. This entry comes from a study of blood T cell repertoires in COVID-19. Looking at the study overall: Nucleic acid was either cDNA or gDNA, and it came from T cells, B-cell-depleted T cells, or PBMCs.

Under the authors' procedure: Amplification of reference gene primers provided the estimated nucleated cell counts. Sequencing used immunoSEQ multiplex PCR; TCRdb keeps in-frame clones, though not all of them. V and J calls and clone size are as listed in that table; D and trimming were resolved from the DNA. This table holds some 11,000 clones, approximately 85% found once. This CDR3 region has 19 residues. With 0 bases clipped from V and 0 bases from J, the junction kept 10 bases outside the gene matches. In germline, CDR1 is MGHRA, CDR2 YSYEKL. The sample comprised peripheral blood. The chain has TRBV4-1 and TRBJ2-3; 9 positions agree with TRBD2. The TCR sequence derives from a man aged 50-60 years with active COVID-19. The CDR3 coding sequence is TGCGCCAGCAGCCAAGATTTGGGGACTAGCAGTACTAGCACAGATACGCAGTATTTT. Its translation is CASSQDLGTSSTSTDTQYF.